One sample yielded the 25 T cell receptor beta chains listed below, sequenced in a study of beta chain features in type 1 diabetes. Investigators reverse transcribed all isolated RNA, so they sequenced expressed TCRB transcripts. Assay: immunoSEQ multiplex PCR; the TCRdb copy retains only in-frame clones and omits some. The sample has 500,000 to 650,000 clones, 9.5% to 15% seen once. Their antigens remain unidentified. Whole-study results and caveats: Shorter TCRB CDR3s, moderately but significantly so, marked every one of the four CD4+ subsets in Type 1 diabetes patients.

What was sequenced was naive CD4+ T cells from blood. These receptors all come from a man aged 30-40 years with type 1 diabetes.

V usage is TRBV5-1 and J usage is TRBJ2-5; no clear D gene. V was pared by 0 bases and J by 0 bases, with 3 bases between. Looked up from germline, CDR1 is SGHRS and CDR2 is YFSETQ. This CDR3 contains 13 residues. CDR3 DNA sequence: TGCGCCAGCAGCTTGGGTTACCAAGAGACCCAGTACTTC. It yields the protein CASSLGYQETQYF.

This clone was recorded a few times. CDR3 DNA sequence: TGCGCCAGCAGCTTGTCTGGAGGCGGGACAGATGGCTACACCTTC. Translating gives CASSLSGGGTDGYTF. The rearrangement links TRBV5-1 to TRBJ1-2; 7 bases align to TRBD1. With V trimmed by 1 base and J by 6 bases, 9 bases remained unmatched. There are 15 residues in the CDR3. The V gene's germline CDR1 is SGHRS and CDR2 YFSETQ.

V usage is TRBV28 and J usage is TRBJ1-5; 12 bases map to TRBD1. Germline CDR1 reads MDHEN; CDR2 reads SYDVKM. Unmatched junction bases numbered 6, after V lost 6 bases and J lost 6 bases. CDR3 length: 15 residues. The DNA of the CDR3 is TGTGCCAGCAGGAGGGACAGGGGGCGTATTCAGCCCCAGCATTTT. Protein product: CASRRDRGRIQPQHF.

This rearrangement joins TRBV4-2 to TRBJ2-1; 9 bases line up with TRBD2. Germline CDR1 and CDR2: LGHNA and YNFKEQ. The CDR3 sequence is 17 residues long. V dropped 1 base and J dropped 6; count of bases not matched to a gene: 10. CDR3 amino acids: CASSQVRGGGDSNEQFF. CDR3 coding DNA: TGTGCCAGCAGCCAAGTGAGAGGCGGGGGGGACAGCAATGAGCAGTTCTTC.

This chain uses TRBV29-1 with TRBJ1-2; D is unclear. Germline V gene sequence: CDR1 SQVTM, CDR2 ANQGSEA. The CDR3 extends over 14 amino acids. Trimming stripped 3 bases from V and 0 bases from J, with 11 bases between. CDR3 in amino acids: CSVETLGANYGYTF. CDR3 bases: TGCAGCGTTGAGACATTAGGAGCTAACTATGGCTACACCTTC.

This clone was seen a few times. The CDR3 protein is CASSSRETGYTF. Written as DNA, the CDR3 is TGTGCCAGCAGCTCCCGGGAGACGGGCTACACCTTC. The genes are TRBV7-2 and TRBJ1-2; no firm D call. The ends were cut back, 4 bases at V and 8 bases at J, with 11 bases in the middle. This CDR3 contains 12 residues. Germline values: CDR1 SGHTA, CDR2 FQGNSA. The whole variable domain, filled in from reference TRBV7-2 and TRBJ1-2, reads GAGVSQSPSNKVTEKGKDVELRCDPISGHTALYWYRQSLGQGLEFLIYFQGNSAPDKSGLPSDRFSAERTGGSVSTLTIQRTQQEDSAVYLCASSSRETGYTFGSGTRLTVV.

This clone was counted a few times. The chain employs TRBV6-5 and TRBJ1-1, with no clear D. This CDR3 has 15 residues. Trimming left V 0 bases short and J 4 bases short, with 12 bases between. Germline V lookup: CDR1 MNHEY, CDR2 SVGAGI. The CDR3 spells CASSYSQQPGTEAFF. The CDR3 nucleotides read TGTGCCAGCAGTTACTCTCAGCAACCGGGCACTGAAGCTTTCTTT.

This rearrangement joins TRBV6-6 to TRBJ1-5; TRBD1 might be the D (5 bases). The germline V gene encodes CDR1 MNHNY and CDR2 SVGAGI (reference sequence). V was clipped by 6 bases and J by 7 bases, with 16 bases between them. The CDR3 covers 14 residues. CDR3 loop: CASSVRGFGQPQHF. The CDR3 DNA is TGTGCCAGCAGCGTTAGGGGTTTCGGGCAGCCCCAGCATTTT.

The gene calls are TRBV6-5 and TRBJ2-7, with 10 bases lining up with TRBD2. CDR1 MNHEY and CDR2 SVGAGI come from the germline V gene. The trim removed 0 bases at V and 8 bases at J, leaving 7 bases unmatched. This CDR3 is 15 amino acids long. The CDR3 protein is CASSYSKGLAYKQYF. Written as DNA, the CDR3 is TGTGCCAGCAGTTACTCGAAGGGACTAGCGTATAAGCAGTACTTC.

This clone came up a few times. Relative to the germline gene, one junction end is altered; a read error may explain this. The chain links TRBV7-2 to TRBJ1-2; D is possibly TRBD1 (5 bases). The CDR3 is 12 residues long. The germline gives CDR1 SGHTA, CDR2 FQGNSA. DNA of the CDR3: TGTGCCAGCAGCTTAGGTGAAGGGGATTTCGCCTTC. It translates to CASSLGEGDFAF.

Only a few counts were recorded for this clone. V usage is TRBV30 and J usage is TRBJ2-3; 7 nucleotides line up with TRBD2. With V trimmed by 2 bases and J by 1 base, 3 bases remained unmatched. The CDR3 has 14 amino acids. Germline-derived CDR1 and CDR2 are GTSNPN and SVGIG (reference sequence). The CDR3 DNA is TGTGCCTGGAGTAGCGGGGCGGGCACAGATACGCAGTATTTT. Protein: CAWSSGAGTDTQYF.

This clone was observed a handful of times. The V and J genes are TRBV5-1 and TRBJ1-4, with TRBD1 identical over 7 bases. The V and J ends lost 4 bases and 4 bases, in that order; junction bases with no gene match: 4. The CDR3 sequence is 14 residues long. Germline V gives CDR1 SGHRS, CDR2 YFSETQ. The CDR3 DNA follows: TGCGCCAGCAGCCGCCAGGGGGATAATGAAAAACTGTTTTTT. Translating gives CASSRQGDNEKLFF.

The J gene is TRBJ1-1, the V gene TRBV14, with D tentatively TRBD1 (5 bases). The germline gives CDR1 SGHDN, CDR2 FVKESK. Trimming took 4 bases from V and 0 from J, leaving 9 bases between them. The CDR3 has 14 residues. The CDR3 reads CASSPLGVNTEAFF. CDR3 DNA sequence: TGTGCCAGCAGCCCTTTGGGGGTGAACACTGAAGCTTTCTTT.

V is TRBV29-1 and J is TRBJ2-5, with D perhaps TRBD1 (6 bases). The V gene's germline CDR1 is SQVTM and CDR2 ANQGSEA. The CDR3 runs to 12 residues. The ends were cut back, 3 bases at V and 4 bases at J, with 9 bases in the middle. CDR3 DNA sequence: TGCAGCGTTGACAAAGGGGGAGAGACCCAGTACTTC. Translating it yields CSVDKGGETQYF.

This clone was detected only a few times. J is TRBJ1-1 and V is TRBV29-1, with D unclear. The CDR3 is 13 amino acids. Trimming shortened V by 2 bases and J by 2 bases, and 9 bases separated the two germline ends. The germline V gene encodes CDR1 SQVTM and CDR2 ANQGSEA. CDR3 nucleotides: TGCAGCGTTGAACCCAGAACCAACACTGAAGCTTTCTTT. Residues: CSVEPRTNTEAFF.

This clone has only a few counts. The chain has TRBV5-1 and TRBJ2-1; 7 bases align to TRBD2. Trimming cost V 1 base and J 7 bases; bases outside gene matches: 8. The CDR3 sequence is 15 residues long. The germline V gene encodes CDR1 SGHRS and CDR2 YFSETQ. The CDR3 region is CASSLYGGEPNEQFF. CDR3 nucleotides: TGCGCCAGCAGCTTGTATGGGGGGGAGCCTAATGAGCAGTTCTTC.

The chain uses TRBV9 and TRBJ2-1; D might be TRBD1 (5 bases). CDR1 SGDLS and CDR2 YYNGEE come from the germline V gene. This CDR3 contains 14 residues. V lost 0 bases, J lost 5 bases, and 9 bases lay in between. The CDR3 sequence: CASSVVPGHNEQFF. DNA for the CDR3: TGTGCCAGCAGCGTAGTTCCAGGGCACAATGAGCAGTTCTTC. Filled out from reference TRBV9 and TRBJ2-1, the complete variable domain reads DSGVTQTPKHLITATGQRVTLRCSPRSGDLSVYWYQQSLDQGLQFLIQYYNGEERAKGNILERFSAQQFPDLHSELNLSSLELGDSALYFCASSVVPGHNEQFFGPGTRLTVL.

The chain has TRBV4-3 and TRBJ2-1, with 7 bases fitting TRBD1. The trim removed 2 bases at V and 11 bases at J, leaving 6 bases unmatched. The CDR3 consists of 13 residues. Germline V gives CDR1 LGHNA, CDR2 YSLEER. The CDR3 nucleotides read TGCGCCAGCAGCCAACGAACAGGGGCCAAGCAGTTCTTC. This gives the protein CASSQRTGAKQFF.

The table lists this clone with a few counts. The chain links TRBV11-2 to TRBJ2-3, with TRBD1 identical over 12 bases. V dropped 2 bases and J dropped 3; count of bases not matched to a gene: 3. The CDR3 spans 16 residues. Germline V gene data show CDR1 as SGHAT and CDR2 as FQNNGV. CDR3 sequence: CASSLTGQGATDTQYF. The CDR3 DNA follows: TGTGCCAGCAGCTTAACGGGACAGGGGGCAACAGATACGCAGTATTTT.

This clone appeared a few times. This chain links TRBV5-1 with TRBJ2-7; D remains unclear. Per the germline V gene, CDR1 is SGHRS and CDR2 is YFSETQ. Trimming removed 0 bases from V and 2 bases from J, with 15 bases in between. This CDR3 contains 16 residues. CDR3 loop: CASSLGYGPVAYEQYF. The CDR3 DNA reads as TGCGCCAGCAGCTTGGGATATGGTCCCGTTGCCTACGAGCAGTACTTC.

This clone turned up a few times. V gene TRBV18 combines with J gene TRBJ2-2; TRBD1 might be the D (6 bases). CDR3 length: 15 amino acids. In germline, CDR1 is KGHSH, CDR2 LQKENI. V dropped 3 bases and J dropped 6 bases, with 14 bases sitting between them. CDR3 DNA sequence: TGTGCCAGCTCACCTGGACAGAAACGCGCCGGGGAGCTGTTTTTT. Its protein product is CASSPGQKRAGELFF. The variable domain in full, completed from reference TRBV18 and TRBJ2-2, reads NAGVMQNPRHLVRRRGQEARLRCSPMKGHSHVYWYRQLPEEGLKFMVYLQKENIIDESGMPKERFSAEFPKEGPSILRIQQVVRGDSAAYFCASSPGQKRAGELFFGEGSRLTVL.

The chain links TRBV7-2 to TRBJ2-7, with a weak D call TRBD1 (6 bases). This CDR3 region has 12 residues. CDR1 is SGHTA and CDR2 is FQGNSA in the germline V gene. The V gene lost 5 bases and the J gene lost 6 bases, with 11 bases spanning the gap. CDR3 sequence (DNA): TGTGCCAGCAGCACACAGGGACGCGAGCAGTACTTC. It codes for CASSTQGREQYF.

The rearrangement uses TRBV19 and TRBJ2-5, with D possibly matching TRBD1 (6 bases). Trimming stripped 4 bases from V and 1 base from J, with 10 bases between. In germline, CDR1 is LNHDA, CDR2 SQIVND (reference sequence). This CDR3 is built from 14 residues. The CDR3 sequence: CASSTSDSQETQYF. Here the CDR3 DNA reads TGTGCCAGTAGTACTTCGGACAGCCAAGAGACCCAGTACTTC.

This clone was seen a handful of times. The V gene is TRBV11-2, the J gene TRBJ2-7; 9 nucleotides align to TRBD1. The CDR3 consists of 16 residues. V lost 2 bases to trimming and J lost 6 bases; unmatched junction nucleotides: 11. The V gene's germline CDR1 is SGHAT and CDR2 FQNNGV. CDR3 sequence (DNA): TGTGCCAGCAGCTTAATGACCGGGACAGGGTTTCCCGAGCAGTACTTC. Encoded protein: CASSLMTGTGFPEQYF.

The chain employs TRBV5-4 and TRBJ2-7, with unresolved D. CDR1 is SGHNT and CDR2 is YYREEE in the germline V gene (reference sequence). Trimming removed 4 bases at V and 4 bases at J, with 9 bases between. CDR3 length: 12 residues. The CDR3 reads CASSLDLYEQYF. CDR3 sequence (DNA): TGTGCCAGCAGCCTTGACCTTTACGAGCAGTACTTC.